This T cell receptor beta chain was identified during a study of T cell responses to AZD1222 COVID-19 vaccine. Study-wide results and limits: The study found vaccine-associated CD4 TCRs spanning spike, dominant at 160-218 and 743-854. Regions left unmutated in variants are reportedly the target of nearly half of spike-specific TCRs. Among AZD1222 vaccinees, only 6 or 7 were seropositive at baseline. Among the donors, most were white British and more were female, and clonal diversity was possibly underestimated.

Libraries were prepared by immunoSEQ multiplex PCR; TCRdb keeps only in-frame clonotypes and omits some of them. The sample has around 78,000 clones; around 90% are singletons. As for this clone: The antigen is not known.

Germline V CDR1 and CDR2: SGHNT, YYREEE (reference sequence). CDR3 length: 13 amino acids. V lost 3 bases, J lost 5 bases, and 12 bases lay in between. This sequence joins TRBV5-4 and TRBJ2-7; TRBD1 might be the D (6 bases). The sequencing here drew on peripheral blood, taken on day 0 of MenACWY control vaccination. The clonotype was recovered from an adult in good health. The CDR3 DNA sequence: TGTGCCAGCAGCTCACAGGGTTCCCACGAGCAGTACTTC. It encodes CASSSQGSHEQYF.